This T cell receptor beta chain was obtained from a study of control samples from healthy donors and cancer patients. Here immunoSEQ multiplex PCR was the method, and the copy in TCRdb shows in-frame clones only, minus some. Among about 130,000 clones listed, 92% were seen once. The CDR3 consists of 16 residues. CDR1 and CDR2 from the germline V gene are SGDLS and YYNGEE. The V end lost 4 bases, the J end lost 0 bases, and 14 bases lay between the germline ends. Sequenced material: blood. This chain links TRBV9 with TRBJ1-3, with D hard to call. This TCR came from a young man in good health. Written as DNA, the CDR3 is TGTGCCAGCAGCCCCCACGTCGGGTACTCTGGAAACACCATATATTTT. Protein: CASSPHVGYSGNTIYF.